This TCR beta chain was profiled in a study of OX40 agonist ivuxolimab in advanced cancers. For the study in its entirety: Ivuxolimab was a fully human IgG2 agonistic monoclonal antibody targeting the costimulatory receptor OX40 (CD134). Intravenous ivuxolimab was administered to patients every 2 weeks at six dose levels: 0.01, 0.1, 0.3, 1.5, 3 and 10 mg/kg. Of the approximately 50 dose-escalation patients, hepatocellular carcinoma was present in around 19, melanoma in approximately 15, renal cell carcinoma in 9 and head and neck cancer in 9. The dose-escalation cohort was 80% to 90% male with a mean age of about 58 years, ranging from about 23 to 85. Patients were allowed to have had prior anti-PD-1, anti-PD-L1 or anti-CTLA-4 therapy, and around two fifths of the dose-escalation patients had been treated with checkpoint inhibitors. Three dose-escalation patients achieved partial responses, one with hepatocellular carcinoma and two with cutaneous melanoma. The purpose of peripheral TCRbeta sequencing was to test whether ivuxolimab changed TCR sequence diversity and led to clonal T-cell expansion. The paper covers the monotherapy dose-escalation part of the phase I ivuxolimab trial, which included N of about 50 patients.

This clone was counted once. This receptor's antigen is unknown. Base qualities are not recorded, but no much larger clone differs from it by a single base. To sequence the TCRbeta CDR3 region, genomic DNA was isolated from the sorted cells. TCRbeta CDR3 regions were sequenced using the immunoSEQ Assay. TCRdb holds this immuneACCESS table with in-frame rearrangements only. Some clones are missing; in checked studies, unresolved V genes explain under half, and the rest has no known cause. The sample contains about 33,000 clones, 65% to 85% of them found a single time. The ten largest clones add up to 20% to 25% of the sample. Findings and caveats that apply to the study as a whole: After ivuxolimab, more expanded clones were found on average in CD8+ T cells than in CD4+ T cells. Low levels of normalized T-cell clonal expansion were also seen in some patients who did not respond. At doses of 0.1 to 3.0 mg/kg, clonal expansion of both CD4+ and CD8+ T cells in blood was seen between baseline and week 6. In the 0.1-3.0 mg/kg groups, partial responders were among the patients with the lowest normalized peripheral clonal expansion, particularly in CD8+ T cells. Which antigens the clonally expanded peripheral T cells were specific for was not determined.

The CDR3, cysteine through phenylalanine, is 16 amino acids long. The entry retains the CDR3 DNA only, 48 bases that are in frame from base 1. From a lookup of the germline V gene (reference sequence), CDR1 and CDR2 are MNHEY and SMNVEV. Trimming costs V 1 base and J 5 bases, and their ends lie 17 bases apart. The trial excluded patients who had a history of autoimmune disease or were on systemic immunosuppression. Peripheral blood for TCR sequencing was collected from all dose cohorts at baseline, on cycle 4 day 1, and on cycle 7 day 1. Samples were obtained from an open-label, multicenter, first-in-human phase I dose-escalation trial of ivuxolimab. Adults with locally advanced or metastatic melanoma, renal cell, hepatocellular, or head and neck squamous cell carcinoma were enrolled in the trial. Before TCR sequencing, CD4+ T cells and CD8+ T cells were sorted from peripheral blood as separate populations.

The receptor was isolated from an adult with an advanced solid tumor such as melanoma, head and neck, liver or kidney cancer. Sequences were derived from CD4+ or CD8+ T cells sorted from blood, sampled in a trial of the OX40 agonist ivuxolimab. The chain joins TRBV27 to TRBJ2-5; the D segment could be TRBD2, given 6 matching bases. The nucleotide sequence is TGTGCCAGCAGTTTATTGAAGGGAGGTACCGGGGAGACCCAGTACTTC. Its product reads: CASSLLKGGTGETQYF.